This T cell receptor beta chain was obtained from a study of blood T cells in healthy people across ages. Across the study: The capture of about one barcoded beta molecule per two T cells was achieved by template switching. General study points: For the donors, CMV status was unknown and possibly confounded expanded clonotype changes.

CDR1 is SGHVS, CDR2 FQNEAQ, per germline. The CDR3 has 14 amino acids. Trimming cost V 5 bases and J 5 bases, with 13 bases left between them. It was with a sample-barcoded 5' primer and a J-beta primer mix that a second PCR of roughly 6 to 12 cycles was run. TCRdb recomputed calls from the 5' RACE reads with MiXCR, one row per CDR3 protein. Of 850,000 to 1,000,000 distinct CDR3 sequences detected, about 48% appear once; the ten largest clones hold over 10%. This clonotype was detected a few times. Its antigen is currently unknown. This TCR was recovered from a man aged 30 to 45 in good health. Material: blood. The chain links TRBV7-8 to TRBJ1-5; perhaps TRBD1 as D (5 bases). The CDR3 DNA sequence: TGTGCCAGCAGCCTGGACACCGGACATCAGCCCCAGCATTTT. Residues: CASSLDTGHQPQHF.